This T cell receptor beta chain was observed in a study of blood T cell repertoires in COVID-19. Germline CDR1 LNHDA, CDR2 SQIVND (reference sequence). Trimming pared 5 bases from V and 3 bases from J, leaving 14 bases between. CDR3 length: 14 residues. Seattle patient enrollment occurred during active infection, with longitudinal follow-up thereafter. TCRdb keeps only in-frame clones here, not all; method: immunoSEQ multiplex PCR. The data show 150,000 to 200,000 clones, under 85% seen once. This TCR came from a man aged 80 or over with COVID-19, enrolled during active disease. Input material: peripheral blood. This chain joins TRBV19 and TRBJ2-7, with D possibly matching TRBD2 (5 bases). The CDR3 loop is CASSVGDGGYEQYF. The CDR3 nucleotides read TGTGCCAGTAGTGTAGGAGACGGAGGCTACGAGCAGTACTTC.